This T cell receptor (beta chain) came from a study of T-cell reconstitution after alpha-beta-depleted transplantation in children. Only a few counts were recorded for this clonotype. With 0 bases removed from V and 3 bases from J, the gap between germline ends came to 16 bases. Germline CDR1 reads SGDLS; CDR2 reads YYNGEE. CDR3 length: 16 residues. Library preparation (for TCRbeta) was performed with unique molecular identifiers. TCRdb reprocessed the PCR reads via MiXCR and lists one record per CDR3 protein. The sample records hundreds of thousands of distinct CDR3 sequences, 9.9% being singletons. This TCR was recovered from a human donor who donated a stem cell graft to a child with SCID. The chain has TRBV9 and TRBJ2-7; unclear D gene. The sample was PBMCs from the stem cell graft donor, taken from the stem cell graft. CDR3 residues: CASSVGPFSNSYEQYF. The CDR3 coding sequence is TGTGCCAGCAGCGTAGGGCCCTTCTCAAACAGCTACGAGCAGTACTTC.